This T cell receptor (beta chain) emerged from a study of blood T cell repertoires in COVID-19. Study context: Samples of COVID-19 (acute and convalescent) were obtained from the United States, Italy and Spain. Sources were T cells, B-cell-depleted T cells, or PBMCs; the material itself was cDNA or gDNA.

The repertoire was sequenced with immunoSEQ multiplex PCR; TCRdb's copy has only in-frame clones and lacks some. The data contain about 230,000 clones, over 80% of them singletons. Between the trimmed V and J ends, which lost 5 bases and 3 bases, there was a span of 24 bases. CDR1 and CDR2 from the germline V gene are MRHNA and SNTAGT. CDR3 length: 18 amino acids. The TCR originated in a woman between 25 and 40 years old with COVID-19, enrolled during active disease. The chain uses TRBV6-4 and TRBJ2-3, with a tentative D call TRBD2 (6 bases). Sequenced: peripheral blood. CDR3 region: CASSPLPMLRDGTDTQYF. The CDR3 region has the DNA TGTGCCAGCAGTCCCCTTCCCATGTTGCGGGATGGAACAGATACGCAGTATTTT.